This T cell receptor (beta chain) is from a study of T cells in Graves' hyperthyroidism and ophthalmopathy. The V and J ends lost 5 bases and 7 bases respectively, with 6 bases between them. Germline values: CDR1 SQVTM, CDR2 ANQGSEA. This CDR3 region has 10 residues. Remarks on this clonotype: Its antigen is not identified. Possible read error: a much larger clone is one base away.

Newly diagnosed patients aged 18 to 65 had hyperthyroidism of under 2 months' duration. The study excluded patients with uncontrolled infection, other autoimmune disease, pregnancy or lactation. Based on clinical symptoms, serum thyroxine and TRAb, thyroid ultrasound and orbital computed tomography, diagnoses were reached. Overall study results and limits: Peripheral blood also featured most of the thyroid clonotypes expanded above 0.001.

The CDR3 regions of TCR beta were amplified from RNA transcripts. A first-round RT-PCR of the TCR CDR3 used the HTBI primer set. TCRdb reprocessed the multiplex PCR reads with MiXCR, giving one entry per CDR3 protein. The repertoire holds some 600,000 distinct CDR3 sequences, with 46% as singletons. The sample consisted of peripheral blood or thyroid tissue (not recorded which). The rearrangement links TRBV29-1 to TRBJ1-5; D is possibly TRBD1 (5 bases). The origin of this receptor is a woman younger than 30 with Graves' hyperthyroidism. CDR3 sequence (DNA): TGCAGCGTTTGGGGGCAGCCCCAGCATTTT. Its protein product is CSVWGQPQHF.